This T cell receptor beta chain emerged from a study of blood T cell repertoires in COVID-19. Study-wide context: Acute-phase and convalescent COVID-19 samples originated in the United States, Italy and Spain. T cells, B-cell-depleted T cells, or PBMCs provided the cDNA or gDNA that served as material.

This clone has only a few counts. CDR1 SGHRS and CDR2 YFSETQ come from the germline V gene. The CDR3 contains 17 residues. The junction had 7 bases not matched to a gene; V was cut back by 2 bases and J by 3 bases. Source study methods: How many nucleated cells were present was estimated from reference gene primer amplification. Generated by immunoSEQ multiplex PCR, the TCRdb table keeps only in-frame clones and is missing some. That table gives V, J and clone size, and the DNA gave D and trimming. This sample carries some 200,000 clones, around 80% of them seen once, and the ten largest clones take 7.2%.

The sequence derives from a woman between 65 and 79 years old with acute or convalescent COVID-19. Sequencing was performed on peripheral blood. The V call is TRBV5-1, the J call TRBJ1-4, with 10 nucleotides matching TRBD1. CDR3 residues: CASSFGQGVSANEKLFF. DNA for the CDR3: TGCGCCAGCAGCTTCGGACAGGGGGTGTCAGCTAATGAAAAACTGTTTTTT.